This T cell receptor beta chain came from a study of T cells in Graves' hyperthyroidism and ophthalmopathy. This clonotype has a count of ten or more. Stable Graves' hyperthyroidism meant no ophthalmopathy progression within 18 months. There are 13 residues in the CDR3. CDR1 and CDR2 (germline): MNHNS, SASEGT. The germline V and J ends were trimmed by 1 base and 0 bases, with 4 bases remaining between them. The investigators amplified TCR beta CDR3 regions from RNA transcripts. Carried out on the TCR CDR3, a first-round RT-PCR used the HTBI primer set. TCRdb reprocessed the multiplex PCR reads with MiXCR, giving one entry per CDR3 protein. The sample has about 360,000 distinct CDR3 sequences, about 19% seen once.

Sequenced input: blood. This TCR derives from a woman aged 18-29 years with Graves' hyperthyroidism. The chain employs TRBV6-1 and TRBJ2-7; D call uncertain. The CDR3 bases are TGTGCCAGCAGTGAAGAAGCCTCCTACGAGCAGTACTTC. It codes for CASSEEASYEQYF.